Listed below are T cell receptor beta chains from one sample, sequenced in a study of cytomegalovirus exposure and HLA in healthy donors. Data came from immunoSEQ multiplex PCR; TCRdb stores just in-frame clones and leaves some out. In the table there are around 140,000 clones, roughly four fifths of which are singletons. The sequencing sample was made of PBMCs. These receptors all come from a woman in her sixties in good health and CMV-seronegative. CDR3s include the opening cysteine and the closing phenylalanine or tryptophan. D genes are given only for firm matches. Clone size is not always given. Where it is, it says once, few, many or a class for expanded clones.

>TRBJ1-2|TRBV18|TRBD1|-
TGTGCCAGCTCACCGACCCTACAGGGGGCGGGTGGCTACACCTTC
CASSPTLQGAGGYTF
>TRBJ2-5|TRBV28|-|-
TGTGCCAGCAGTTTGAACACGCAAGAGACCCAGTACTTC
CASSLNTQETQYF
>TRBJ2-3|TRBV28|TRBD2|-
TGTGCCAGCAGGCCGACTAGCGGGAGATGGGGGGCGGCAGATACGCAGTATTTT
CASRPTSGRWGAADTQYF
>TRBJ1-3|TRBV10-2|-|-
TGCGCCAGCAGTGAGTTCCCAAACTCTGGAAACACCATATATTTT
CASSEFPNSGNTIYF
>TRBJ1-4|TRBV6-7|-|-
TGTGCCAGCAGGGTAGTTAATGAAAAACTGTTTTTT
CASRVVNEKLFF
>TRBJ1-6|TRBV2|-|once
TGTGCCAGCAGCGACCTTCACTCGACGGGTAATTCACCCCTCCACTTT
CASSDLHSTGNSPLHF
>TRBJ2-4|TRBV7-8|TRBD1|-
TGTGCCAGCAGCGTGGGGACAGGACGGAGAGCCAAAAACATTCAGTACTTC
CASSVGTGRRAKNIQYF
>TRBJ2-6|TRBV4-1|TRBD2|-
TGCGCCAGCAGCACCGGGGGGGTGACTGGGGCCAACGTCCTGACTTTC
CASSTGGVTGANVLTF
>TRBJ2-7|TRBV7-7|-|-
TGTGCTAGCAGCTTAGATCCAGGGGGGTTGGGAGAGCAGTACTTC
CASSLDPGGLGEQYF
>TRBJ2-7|TRBV5-5|-|-
TGTGCCAGCAGCTCCCCGGGACACGGTTACGAGCAGTACTTC
CASSSPGHGYEQYF
>TRBJ1-2|TRBV19|TRBD1|-
TGTGCCAGTAGTATGGGACAGGGTGTCGGCTACACCTTC
CASSMGQGVGYTF
>TRBJ1-2|TRBV10-3|TRBD1|-
TGTGCCATCAGGGGACAGGGGATAGGTGGCTACACCTTC
CAIRGQGIGGYTF
>TRBJ1-5|TRBV28|-|once
TGTGCCAGCAATCGGGGAGGCCGCAATCAGCCCCAGCATTTT
CASNRGGRNQPQHF
>TRBJ2-5|TRBV5-1|TRBD2|once
TGCGCCAGCAGCTTGAGACTAGCGGGAGAGGAGACCCAGTACTTC
CASSLRLAGEETQYF
>TRBJ1-6|TRBV5-6|-|-
TGTGCCAGCAGCTTGGACCAGGGCTCCTCACCCCTCCACTTT
CASSLDQGSSPLHF
>TRBJ1-1|TRBV5-4|-|-
TGTGCCAGCAGGTTTGACAGGAGCCACACTGAAGCTTTCTTT
CASRFDRSHTEAFF